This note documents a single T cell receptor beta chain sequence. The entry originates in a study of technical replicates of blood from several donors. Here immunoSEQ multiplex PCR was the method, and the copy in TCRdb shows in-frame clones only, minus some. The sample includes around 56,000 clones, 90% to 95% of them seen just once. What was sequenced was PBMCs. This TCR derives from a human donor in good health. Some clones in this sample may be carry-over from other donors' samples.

CDR3 DNA sequence: TGTGCCAGCAGACAGAGAACTAACTATGGCTACACCTTC. It is translated as CASRQRTNYGYTF. The rearrangement links TRBV27 to TRBJ1-2; D is unresolved. Trimming cost V 6 bases and J 0 bases, with 8 bases left between them. Germline V lookup: CDR1 MNHEY, CDR2 SMNVEV (reference sequence). This CDR3 region has 13 residues.